This T cell receptor beta chain emerged from a study of blood T cells in healthy people across ages. A note on this clonotype: A much bigger clone sits one base away, suggesting this may be a read error.

Trimming at V came to 0 bases and at J to 7 bases, leaving 13 bases not matched to a gene. Per germline, CDR1 LGHNA and CDR2 YNFKEQ. The CDR3 is 17 residues long. A second PCR, run for 7 to 11 cycles, used a sample-barcoded 5' primer plus a J-beta primer mix. Each cDNA molecule carried a tag from a template-switch adaptor that contained 12 random nucleotides. TCRdb called the 5' RACE reads again in MiXCR, with one record for every CDR3 protein. The sample carries hundreds of thousands of distinct CDR3 sequences, 25% to 35% recorded once. Material: blood. V gene TRBV4-2 combines with J gene TRBJ2-7; 9 nucleotides agree with TRBD1. The TCR originated in a woman older than 75 in good health. CDR3 in DNA: TGTGCCAGCAGCCAAGATCTCACCGGGACAGGGCGAAATGAGCAGTACTTC. This gives the protein CASSQDLTGTGRNEQYF.